The 18 T cell receptor beta chains below were found in one sample sequenced in a study of tissue T cells after allogeneic stem cell transplantation. The protocol was immunoSEQ multiplex PCR, while the TCRdb copy is restricted to in-frame clones and leaves out a portion. Of over a thousand clones in the sample, approximately 86% were seen once. This sample comprised blood, obtained at autopsy. These receptors were collected from a male patient of 60 years or more with steroid-refractory graft-versus-host disease after an allogeneic stem cell transplant. These T cells may partly come from the graft donor.

The rearrangement links TRBV5-1 to TRBJ1-6, with D perhaps TRBD1 (5 bases). Trimming removed 4 bases from V and 9 bases from J, with 14 bases in between. There are 14 residues in the CDR3. Germline CDR1 and CDR2: SGHRS and YFSETQ. Here the CDR3 DNA reads TGCGCCAGCAGCCAGACAGACCGGGCTTCACCCCTCCACTTT. This codes for CASSQTDRASPLHF.

There are a few counts of this clone. In DNA, the CDR3 is TGTGCCAGCAGTTTAACTAATTTTCAGCCCCAGCATTTT. Translating it yields CASSLTNFQPQHF. The chain uses TRBV27 and TRBJ1-5; unclear D gene. CDR3 length: 13 amino acids. Germline V gives CDR1 MNHEY, CDR2 SMNVEV (reference sequence). V dropped 2 bases and J dropped 6 bases, with 8 bases sitting between them.

This chain uses TRBV21-1 with TRBJ1-5; the table gives TRBD1 as D, unverified against the DNA. TRBV21-1 is a recognized pseudogene. The CDR3 runs 15 residues. The CDR3 bases are TGTGCCAGCAGCTCGGACAGAACCGACAATCAGCCCCAGCATTTT. It codes for CASSSDRTDNQPQHF.

The CDR3 sequence is CASSDRLVETQYF. Here the CDR3 DNA reads TGTGCCAGCAGCGATAGACTAGTGGAGACCCAGTACTTC. The V and J genes are TRBV13 and TRBJ2-5, with a tentative D call TRBD2 (6 bases). The germline V and J ends were trimmed by 5 bases and 5 bases, with 12 bases remaining between them. Germline CDR1 and CDR2: PRHDT and FYEKMQ (reference sequence). The length of the CDR3 is 13 residues.

This clone was seen only a few times. The chain links TRBV7-9 to TRBJ2-7, with D maybe TRBD2 (6 bases). V gave up 5 bases and J gave up 5 bases, with 13 bases separating them. The CDR3 is 13 amino acids. The germline gives CDR1 SEHNR, CDR2 FQNEAQ (reference sequence). DNA of the CDR3: TGTGCCAGCAGCCCATCGGGGGACCACGAGCAGTACTTC. Its protein is CASSPSGDHEQYF. The full variable domain, in which reference TRBV7-9 and TRBJ2-7 provide the parts outside the CDR3, is DTGVSQNPRHKITKRGQNVTFRCDPISEHNRLYWYRQTLGQGPEFLTYFQNEAQLEKSRLLSDRFSAERPKGSFSTLEIQRTEQGDSAMYLCASSPSGDHEQYFGPGTRLTVT.

The genes are TRBV28 and TRBJ1-2; TRBD1 aligns across 7 bases. In germline, CDR1 is MDHEN, CDR2 SYDVKM. The CDR3 extends over 13 amino acids. The ends lost 5 bases at V and 4 bases at J; junction bases unmatched: 4. CDR3 in amino acids: CASSETGRYGYTF. CDR3 sequence (DNA): TGTGCCAGCAGTGAGACAGGGCGCTATGGCTACACCTTC.

V usage is TRBV7-9 and J usage is TRBJ1-4; D is ambiguous. From germline, CDR1 is SEHNR and CDR2 FQNEAQ (reference sequence). The CDR3 is 15 amino acids. Trimming took 5 bases from V and 6 from J, leaving 16 bases between them. CDR3 sequence (DNA): TGTGCCAGCAGCACTACCTGGGTTGGGGATGAAAAACTGTTTTTT. The encoded protein is CASSTTWVGDEKLFF.

This clone has a single count. The rearrangement joins TRBV12-3 or TRBV12-4 to TRBJ2-2; tentative D call: TRBD2 (5 bases). V was clipped by 5 bases and J by 5 bases, with 9 bases between them. This CDR3 comprises 13 residues. CDR3 residues: CASSLGGTGELFF. The CDR3 region has the DNA TGTGCCAGCAGTCTTGGCGGGACCGGGGAGCTGTTTTTT.

In this sample, this clone turned up a few times. The rearrangement uses TRBV5-6 and TRBJ2-4; 7 bases are a match to TRBD1. Looked up from germline, CDR1 is SGHDT and CDR2 is YYEEEE. CDR3 length: 14 residues. The V gene end was trimmed by 4 bases and the J gene end by 10 bases; junction bases not matched to a gene: 11. This chain's CDR3 is CASSRLTGERIQYF. DNA of the CDR3: TGTGCCAGCAGCCGGCTAACAGGGGAAAGGATTCAGTACTTC. Combining the CDR3 with reference TRBV5-6 and TRBJ2-4 gives the whole variable domain DAGVTQSPTHLIKTRGQQVTLRCSPKSGHDTVSWYQQALGQGPQFIFQYYEEEERQRGNFPDRFSGHQFPNYSSELNVNALLLGDSALYLCASSRLTGERIQYFGAGTRLSVL.

A few counts support this clone. The V and J genes are TRBV30 and TRBJ1-3; TRBD1 might be the D (5 bases). Germline CDR1 reads GTSNPN; CDR2 reads SVGIG (reference sequence). Trimming took 0 bases from V and 4 from J, leaving 13 bases between them. This CDR3 has 15 residues. The CDR3 protein is CAWSVSGGGGNTIYF. Here the CDR3 DNA reads TGTGCCTGGAGTGTCTCGGGGGGTGGAGGAAACACCATATATTTT.

The chain has TRBV7-9 and TRBJ1-1; TRBD1 is a possible D gene (6 bases). Germline lookup yields CDR1 SEHNR and CDR2 FQNEAQ (reference sequence). The CDR3 covers 15 residues. V was trimmed by 0 bases and J by 5 bases, leaving 13 bases between them. As DNA, the CDR3 is TGTGCCAGCAGCTTAGCTGGGCAGGGGAGGACTGAAGCTTTCTTT. This translates into CASSLAGQGRTEAFF.

The V gene is TRBV7-9, the J gene TRBJ2-5; D gene unclear. This CDR3 has 12 residues. Trimming removed 1 base at V and 5 bases at J, with 5 bases between. Germline V gives CDR1 SEHNR, CDR2 FQNEAQ (reference sequence). CDR3 DNA: TGTGCCAGCAGCTTAGGGCGGGAGACCCAGTACTTC. It codes for CASSLGRETQYF.

This clone came up a few times. The rearrangement uses TRBV9 and TRBJ2-7; TRBD1 matches 10 bases. The CDR3 is 15 residues long. Looked up from germline, CDR1 is SGDLS and CDR2 is YYNGEE. V was clipped by 0 bases and J by 5 bases; unmatched bases: 5. Here the CDR3 DNA reads TGTGCCAGCAGCGTAGCCTTGGGACAGGGGAACGAGCAGTACTTC. This encodes CASSVALGQGNEQYF.

The V and J genes are TRBV27 and TRBJ1-2; no clear D gene. Germline CDR1 MNHEY, CDR2 SMNVEV (reference sequence). The CDR3 is 15 residues long. The V end was cut by 4 bases, the J end by 2 bases, with 14 bases between. CDR3 residues: CASSSPTDGNYGYTF. In DNA form, the CDR3 reads TGTGCCAGCAGTTCACCCACGGACGGAAACTATGGCTACACCTTC.

This clone was seen only once. The rearrangement joins TRBV9 to TRBJ1-2; D call uncertain. CDR3 size: 15 residues. Per the germline V gene, CDR1 is SGDLS and CDR2 is YYNGEE. V was clipped by 0 bases and J by 8 bases, with 17 bases between them. CDR3 protein: CASSVVMQSLDGYTF. The CDR3 nucleotides read TGTGCCAGCAGCGTAGTGATGCAGAGCCTTGACGGCTACACCTTC.

The chain carries TRBV7-9 and TRBJ1-3, with D maybe TRBD1 (6 bases). The V and J ends lost 6 bases and 3 bases respectively, with 15 bases between them. Germline CDR1 reads SEHNR; CDR2 reads FQNEAQ (reference sequence). The CDR3 runs to 15 residues. For the CDR3, the DNA is TGTGCCAGCAGGCCACCCTACAGGGTTGGAAACACCATATATTTT. Its protein is CASRPPYRVGNTIYF.

The CDR3 protein is CASSYQGQGRGGYTF. The CDR3 DNA reads as TGTGCCAGCAGTTACCAAGGGCAGGGGAGGGGTGGCTACACCTTC. V gene TRBV6-2 or TRBV6-3 combines with J gene TRBJ1-2, with a possible D match to TRBD1 (6 bases). Trimming took off 2 bases at V and 7 bases at J, with 17 bases between the two ends. The CDR3 length is 15 residues. Germline V gene sequence: CDR1 MNHEY, CDR2 SVGEGT.

This clone was seen more than once but under ten times. The CDR3 DNA reads TGCGCCAGCGGAGTGGGCCAGGGAAACTACGAGCAGTACTTC. Protein: CASGVGQGNYEQYF. The J gene is TRBJ2-7, the V gene TRBV4-1; perhaps TRBD1 as D (5 bases). The length of the CDR3 is 14 residues. V lost 8 bases to trimming and J lost 3 bases, with 17 bases between them. Germline V gives CDR1 MGHRA, CDR2 YSYEKL.